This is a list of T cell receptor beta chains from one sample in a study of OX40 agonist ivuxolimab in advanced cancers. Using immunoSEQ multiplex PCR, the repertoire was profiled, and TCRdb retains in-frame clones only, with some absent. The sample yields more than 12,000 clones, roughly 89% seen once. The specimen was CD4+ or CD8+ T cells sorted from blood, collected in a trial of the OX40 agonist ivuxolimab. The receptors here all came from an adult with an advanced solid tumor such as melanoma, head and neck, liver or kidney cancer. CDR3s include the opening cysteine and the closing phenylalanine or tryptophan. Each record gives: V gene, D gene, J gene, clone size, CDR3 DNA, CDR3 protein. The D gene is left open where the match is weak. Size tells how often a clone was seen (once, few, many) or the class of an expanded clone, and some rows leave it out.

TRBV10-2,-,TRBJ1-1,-,TGCGCCAGCCGGGACCCCATGAACACTGAAGCTTTCTTT,CASRDPMNTEAFF
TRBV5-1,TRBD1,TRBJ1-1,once,TGCGCCAGCAGCCAAACAGGGGAATCGCAAGCTTTCTTT,CASSQTGESQAFF
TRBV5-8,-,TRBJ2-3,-,TGTGCCAGCAGCTTGAAGCGGATTAGCACAGATACGCAGTATTTT,CASSLKRISTDTQYF
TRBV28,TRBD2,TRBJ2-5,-,TGTGCCAGCGGGGGCGGGGGGGCAGGAGAGACCCAGTACTTC,CASGGGGAGETQYF
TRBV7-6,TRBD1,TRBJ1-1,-,TGTGCCAGCAGCGCGACAGGGACGAACACTGAAGCTTTCTTT,CASSATGTNTEAFF
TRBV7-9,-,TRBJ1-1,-,TGTGCCAGCAGCAGTCGGGTGACCACTGAAGCTTTCTTT,CASSSRVTTEAFF
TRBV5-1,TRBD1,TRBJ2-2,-,TGCGCCAGCAGCTTGGGACAGGGGGCCGGCGGGGAGCTGTTTTTT,CASSLGQGAGGELFF
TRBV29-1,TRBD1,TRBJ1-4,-,TGCAGCGTTCAACAGGGGGCTAATGAAAAACTGTTTTTT,CSVQQGANEKLFF
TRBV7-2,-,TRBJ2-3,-,TGTGCCAGCACCCATCCCGGGGGTGCGTTCACAGATACGCAGTATTTT,CASTHPGGAFTDTQYF
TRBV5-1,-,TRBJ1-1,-,TGCGCCAGCGGAATACGGGACTCCGACACTGAAGCTTTCTTT,CASGIRDSDTEAFF
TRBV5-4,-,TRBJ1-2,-,TGTGCCAGCTCCGAGGCGGGTGGTCTACCGGGGTATGGCTACACCTTC,CASSEAGGLPGYGYTF
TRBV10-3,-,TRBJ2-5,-,TGTGCCATCAGTGTGAGGGTCGACGAGACCCAGTACTTC,CAISVRVDETQYF
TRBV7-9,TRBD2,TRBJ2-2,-,TGTGCCAGCAGCACTGTGTGGACTAGCGGCCTCACCGGGGAGCTGTTTTTT,CASSTVWTSGLTGELFF
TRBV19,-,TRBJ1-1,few,TGTGCCAGTACGCGGGGCAGGACCTACACTGAAGCTTTCTTT,CASTRGRTYTEAFF
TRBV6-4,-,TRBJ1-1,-,TGTGCCAGCCCACCCCCGGGGAACACTGAAGCTTTCTTT,CASPPPGNTEAFF
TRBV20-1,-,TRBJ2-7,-,TGCAGTGCCAGGATGGGGGAGCAGTACTTC,CSARMGEQYF
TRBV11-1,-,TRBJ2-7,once,TGTGCCAGCAGCTCGGACCGAGCCTACGAGCAGTACTTC,CASSSDRAYEQYF
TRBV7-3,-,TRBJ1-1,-,TGTGCCAGCAGCTTCGGGATGAACACTGAAGCTTTCTTT,CASSFGMNTEAFF
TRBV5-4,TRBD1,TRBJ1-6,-,TGTGCCAGCAGCTTTGGACAGGGGGTGTATAGTTCACCCCTCCACTTT,CASSFGQGVYSSPLHF
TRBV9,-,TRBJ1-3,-,TGTGCCAGCAGCGGTGGCGGGGTCTCTGGAAACACCATATATTTT,CASSGGGVSGNTIYF
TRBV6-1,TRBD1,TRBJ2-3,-,TGTGCCAGCAGAAGACAGGGAATGATCTGGCAGTATTTT,CASRRQGMIWQYF
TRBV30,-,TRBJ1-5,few,TGTGCCTGGAGTGAACATATCAATCAGCCCCAGCATTTT,CAWSEHINQPQHF
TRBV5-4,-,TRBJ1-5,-,TGTGCCAGCAGCAGTGAGGTAGGTCAGCCCCAGCATTTT,CASSSEVGQPQHF
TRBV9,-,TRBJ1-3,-,TGTGCCAGCAGCGTAGAGGCCTCTCGCTCTGGAAACACCATATATTTT,CASSVEASRSGNTIYF
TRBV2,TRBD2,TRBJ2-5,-,TGTGCCAGCAGGAGCGGGGGTAATTGGGAGACCCAGTACTTC,CASRSGGNWETQYF
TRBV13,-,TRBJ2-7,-,TGTGCCAGCAGTAGTGGAGTCTCCTACGAGCAGTACTTC,CASSSGVSYEQYF
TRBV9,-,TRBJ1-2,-,TGTGCCAGCAGCGTACATCCGGGACACGATGAGGAGGGCTATGGCTACACCTTC,CASSVHPGHDEEGYGYTF
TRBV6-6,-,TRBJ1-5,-,TGTGCCAGCAGCAGCCAGGGGATCGGCAATCAGCCCCAGCATTTT,CASSSQGIGNQPQHF
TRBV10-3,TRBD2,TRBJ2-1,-,TGTGCCATCAGTGAGTCGTCGGGGGGGAGGTACAATGAGCAGTTCTTC,CAISESSGGRYNEQFF
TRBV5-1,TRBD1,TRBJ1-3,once,TGCGCCAGCAGCCTGACAGGGGAGAGTGGAAACACCATATATTTT,CASSLTGESGNTIYF
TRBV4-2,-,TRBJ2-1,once,TGTGCCAGCAGCCAAGATCGATTCAGGCGCTCCTACAATGAGCAGTTCTTC,CASSQDRFRRSYNEQFF
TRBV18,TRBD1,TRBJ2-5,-,TGTGCCAGCTCAGGGGACAGGGGGCGTCGAGAGACCCAGTACTTC,CASSGDRGRRETQYF
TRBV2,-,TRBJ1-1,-,TGTGCCAGCAGCGCCCTGGCAGGGGTCACTGAAGCTTTCTTT,CASSALAGVTEAFF
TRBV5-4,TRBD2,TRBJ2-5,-,TGTGCCAGCAGCGAGGGACTAGCGGGGGGACAAGAGACCCAGTACTTC,CASSEGLAGGQETQYF
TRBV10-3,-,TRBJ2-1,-,TGTGCCATCAGTGAGCCATGGGAGAATGAGCAGTTCTTC,CAISEPWENEQFF
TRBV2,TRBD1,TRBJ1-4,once,TGTGCCAGCAGCTGGACAGGGTTTAATGAAAAACTGTTTTTT,CASSWTGFNEKLFF
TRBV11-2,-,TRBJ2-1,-,TGTGCCAGCAGGGCGAGCAATGAGCAGTTCTTC,CASRASNEQFF
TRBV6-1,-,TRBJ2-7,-,TGTGCCAGCAGCCAAATGAGCGAGCAGTACTTC,CASSQMSEQYF
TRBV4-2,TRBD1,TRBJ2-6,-,TGTGCCAGCAGCCAGGGACAGGGGTCGTCTGGGGCCAACGTCCTGACTTTC,CASSQGQGSSGANVLTF
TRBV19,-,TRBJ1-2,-,TGTGCCAGTAGTAAACAAACAGCCAACTATGGCTACACCTTC,CASSKQTANYGYTF